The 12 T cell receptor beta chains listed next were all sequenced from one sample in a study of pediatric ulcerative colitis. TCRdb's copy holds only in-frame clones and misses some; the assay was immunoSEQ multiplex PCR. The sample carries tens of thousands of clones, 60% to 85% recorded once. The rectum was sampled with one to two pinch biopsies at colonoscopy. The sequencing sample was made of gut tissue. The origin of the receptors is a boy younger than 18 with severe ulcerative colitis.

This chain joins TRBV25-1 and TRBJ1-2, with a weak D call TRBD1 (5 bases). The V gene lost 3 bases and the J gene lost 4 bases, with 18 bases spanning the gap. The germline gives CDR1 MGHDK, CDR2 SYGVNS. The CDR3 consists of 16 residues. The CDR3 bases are TGTGCCAGCAGTGAGCGAGACAGACCCCTTCTCTATGGCTACACCTTC. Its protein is CASSERDRPLLYGYTF.

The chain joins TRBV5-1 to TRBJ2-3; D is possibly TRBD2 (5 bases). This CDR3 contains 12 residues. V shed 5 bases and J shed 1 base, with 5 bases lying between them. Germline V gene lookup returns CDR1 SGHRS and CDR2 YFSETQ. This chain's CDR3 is CASRAGTDTQYF. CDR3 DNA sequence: TGCGCCAGCAGAGCGGGCACAGATACGCAGTATTTT.

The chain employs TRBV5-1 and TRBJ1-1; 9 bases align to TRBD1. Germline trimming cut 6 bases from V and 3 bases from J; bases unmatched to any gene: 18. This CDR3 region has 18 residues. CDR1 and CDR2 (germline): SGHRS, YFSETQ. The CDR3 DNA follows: TGCGCCAGCACCCAAAAAACAGGGGGCGCGCGGTCGGACACTGAAGCTTTCTTT. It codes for CASTQKTGGARSDTEAFF. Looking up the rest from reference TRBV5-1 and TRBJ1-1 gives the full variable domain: KAGVTQTPRYLIKTRGQQVTLSCSPISGHRSVSWYQQTPGQGLQFLFEYFSETQRNKGNFPGRFSGRQFSNSRSEMNVSTLELGDSALYLCASTQKTGGARSDTEAFFGQGTRLTVV.

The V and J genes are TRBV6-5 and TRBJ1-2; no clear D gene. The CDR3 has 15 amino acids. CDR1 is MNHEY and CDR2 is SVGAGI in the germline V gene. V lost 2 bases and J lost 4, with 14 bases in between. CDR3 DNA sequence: TGTGCCAGCAGTTACAGTAGGGCCCGGGGCTATGGCTACACCTTC. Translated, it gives CASSYSRARGYGYTF.

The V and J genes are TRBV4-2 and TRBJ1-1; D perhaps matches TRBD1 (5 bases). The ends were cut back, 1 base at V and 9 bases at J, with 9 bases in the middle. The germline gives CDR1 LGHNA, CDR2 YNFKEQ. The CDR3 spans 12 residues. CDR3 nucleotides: TGTGCCAGCAGCCAAGGTTCAGGGAAAGCTTTCTTT. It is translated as CASSQGSGKAFF.

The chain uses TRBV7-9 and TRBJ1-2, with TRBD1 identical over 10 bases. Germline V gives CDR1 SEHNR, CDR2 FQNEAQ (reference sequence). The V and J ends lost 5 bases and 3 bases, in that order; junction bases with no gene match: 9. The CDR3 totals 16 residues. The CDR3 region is CASSRDRGRSDYGYTF. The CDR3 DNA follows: TGTGCCAGCAGCAGAGACAGGGGGCGAAGCGACTATGGCTACACCTTC.

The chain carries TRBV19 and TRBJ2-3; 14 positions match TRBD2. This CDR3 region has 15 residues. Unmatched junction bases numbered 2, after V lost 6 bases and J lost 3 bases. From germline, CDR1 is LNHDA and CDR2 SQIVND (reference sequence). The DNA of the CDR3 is TGTGCCAGTAGGGGACTAGCGGGGGTTACAGATACGCAGTATTTT. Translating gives CASRGLAGVTDTQYF. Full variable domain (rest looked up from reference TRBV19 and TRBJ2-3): DGGITQSPKYLFRKEGQNVTLSCEQNLNHDAMYWYRQDPGQGLRLIYYSQIVNDFQKGDIAEGYSVSREKKESFPLTVTSAQKNPTAFYLCASRGLAGVTDTQYFGPGTRLTVL.

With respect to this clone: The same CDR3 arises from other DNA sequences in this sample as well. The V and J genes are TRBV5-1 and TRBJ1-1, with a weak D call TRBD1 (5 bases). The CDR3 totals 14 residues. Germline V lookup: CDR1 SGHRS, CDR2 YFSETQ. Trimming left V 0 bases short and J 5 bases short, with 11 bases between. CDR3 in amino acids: CASSLAGGGTEAFF. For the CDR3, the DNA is TGCGCCAGCAGCTTGGCGGGGGGAGGTACTGAAGCTTTCTTT.

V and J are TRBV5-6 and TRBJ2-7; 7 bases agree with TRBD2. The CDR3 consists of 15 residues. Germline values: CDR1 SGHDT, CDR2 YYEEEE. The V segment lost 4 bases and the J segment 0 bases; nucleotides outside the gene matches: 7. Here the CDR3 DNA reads TGTGCCAGCAGCCCGGGGGGTCCGAGCTCCTACGAGCAGTACTTC. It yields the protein CASSPGGPSSYEQYF.

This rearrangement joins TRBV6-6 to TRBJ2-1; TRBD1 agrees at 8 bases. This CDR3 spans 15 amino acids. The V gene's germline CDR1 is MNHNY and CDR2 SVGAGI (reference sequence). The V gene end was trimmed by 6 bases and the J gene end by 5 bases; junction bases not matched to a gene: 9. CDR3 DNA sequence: TGTGCCAGCAGCCCCAGGGGGCAAGGAGACAATGAGCAGTTCTTC. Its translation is CASSPRGQGDNEQFF.

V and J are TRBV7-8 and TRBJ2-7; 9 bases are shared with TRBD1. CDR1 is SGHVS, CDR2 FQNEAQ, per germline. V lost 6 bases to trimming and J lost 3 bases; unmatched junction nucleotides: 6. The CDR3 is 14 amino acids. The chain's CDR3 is CASRAGTGNYEQYF. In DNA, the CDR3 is TGTGCCAGCAGGGCCGGGACAGGGAACTACGAGCAGTACTTC.

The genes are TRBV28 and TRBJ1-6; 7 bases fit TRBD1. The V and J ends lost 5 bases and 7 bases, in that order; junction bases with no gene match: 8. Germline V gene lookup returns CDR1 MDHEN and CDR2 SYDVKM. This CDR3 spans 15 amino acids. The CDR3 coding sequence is TGTGCCAGCAGTAGAGACAGGGTACGGAATTCACCCCTCCACTTT. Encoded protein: CASSRDRVRNSPLHF.